This TCR beta chain was documented in a study of blood T cell repertoires in COVID-19. The data were produced by immunoSEQ multiplex PCR, yet TCRdb's version contains in-frame clones alone and is incomplete. The table records 50,000 to 75,000 clones, roughly 76% of them present only once. Germline V gene sequence: CDR1 KGHSH, CDR2 LQKENI. This CDR3 has 15 amino acids. V lost 3 bases to trimming and J lost 0 bases; unmatched junction nucleotides: 2. Sequenced input: peripheral blood. This chain joins TRBV18 and TRBJ1-3; 7 positions agree with TRBD1. This TCR derives from a human donor in a cohort sampled during active COVID-19. CDR3 bases: TGTGCCAGCTCACCGACAGGGAACTCTGGAAACACCATATATTTT. This sequence encodes CASSPTGNSGNTIYF.